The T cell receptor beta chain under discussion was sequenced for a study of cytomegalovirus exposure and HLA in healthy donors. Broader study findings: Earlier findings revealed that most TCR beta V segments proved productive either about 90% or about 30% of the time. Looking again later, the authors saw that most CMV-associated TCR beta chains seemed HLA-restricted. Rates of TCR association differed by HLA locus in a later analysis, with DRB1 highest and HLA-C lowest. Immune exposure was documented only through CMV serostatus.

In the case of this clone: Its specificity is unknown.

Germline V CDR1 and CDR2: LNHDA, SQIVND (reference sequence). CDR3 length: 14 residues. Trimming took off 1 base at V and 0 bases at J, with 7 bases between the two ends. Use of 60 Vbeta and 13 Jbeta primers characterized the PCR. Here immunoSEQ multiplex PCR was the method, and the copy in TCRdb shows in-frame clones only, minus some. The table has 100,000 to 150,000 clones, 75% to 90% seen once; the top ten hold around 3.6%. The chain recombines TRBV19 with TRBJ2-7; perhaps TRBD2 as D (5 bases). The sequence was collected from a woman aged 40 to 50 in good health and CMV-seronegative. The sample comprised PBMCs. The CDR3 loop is CASSIAGGSYEQYF. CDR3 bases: TGTGCCAGTAGTATAGCCGGAGGCTCCTACGAGCAGTACTTC.